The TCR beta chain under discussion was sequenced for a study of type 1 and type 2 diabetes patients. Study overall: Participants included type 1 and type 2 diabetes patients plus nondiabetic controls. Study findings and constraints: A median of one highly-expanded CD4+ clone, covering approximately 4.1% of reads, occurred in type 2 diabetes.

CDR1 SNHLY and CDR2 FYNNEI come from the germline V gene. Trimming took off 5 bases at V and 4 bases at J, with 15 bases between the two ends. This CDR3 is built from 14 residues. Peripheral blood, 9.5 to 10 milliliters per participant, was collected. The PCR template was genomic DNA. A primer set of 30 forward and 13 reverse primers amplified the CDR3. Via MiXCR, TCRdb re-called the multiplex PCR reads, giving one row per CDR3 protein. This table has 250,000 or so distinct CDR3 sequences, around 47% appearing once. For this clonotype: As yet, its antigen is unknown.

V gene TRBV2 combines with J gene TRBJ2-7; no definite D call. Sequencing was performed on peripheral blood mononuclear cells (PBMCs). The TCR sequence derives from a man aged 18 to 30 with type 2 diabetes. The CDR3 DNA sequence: TGTGCCAGCAGTTACGCGCCGGGCCCTTACGAGCAGTACTTC. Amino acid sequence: CASSYAPGPYEQYF. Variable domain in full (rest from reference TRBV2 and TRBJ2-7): EPEVTQTPSHQVTQMGQEVILRCVPISNHLYFYWYRQILGQKVEFLVSFYNNEISEKSEIFDDQFSVERPDGSNFTLKIRSTKLEDSAMYFCASSYAPGPYEQYFGPGTRLTVT.